A selection of T cell receptor beta chains follows, all from one sample in a study of T cell responses to AZD1222 COVID-19 vaccine. Profiled with immunoSEQ multiplex PCR; TCRdb holds only in-frame clones, not every one. The table lists 100,000 to 150,000 clones, 85% of them singletons. Sequenced here: peripheral blood, sampled 28 days after the second AZD1222 dose. These receptors all come from an adult who received the AZD1222 COVID-19 vaccine. Both conserved end residues are trimmed from each CDR3. Fields, in order: V gene, CDR3 protein.

v_call: TRBV3-1/TRBV3-2
cdr3_aa: ASSPQAGLWATEAF

v_call: TRBV19
cdr3_aa: ASSMITRTGGYT

v_call: TRBV20-1
cdr3_aa: SASWGSSNYGYT

v_call: TRBV14
cdr3_aa: ASSPTGRGRYNEQF

v_call: TRBV6-5
cdr3_aa: ASSWREPNYGYT

v_call: TRBV19
cdr3_aa: ASSIGGMAYEQY

v_call: TRBV9
cdr3_aa: ASSVSSGVRETQY

v_call: TRBV24-1
cdr3_aa: ATSDSVPGQVTDTQY

v_call: TRBV19
cdr3_aa: ASHIGTGDNEQF

v_call: TRBV6-5
cdr3_aa: ASVEGSGDEKLF

v_call: TRBV5-1
cdr3_aa: ASSLGLAGPNTGELF

v_call: TRBV28
cdr3_aa: ASRDRGNQPQH

v_call: TRBV15
cdr3_aa: ATSTTGGRWEAF

v_call: TRBV2
cdr3_aa: ASSELIAGAKADTQY

v_call: TRBV27
cdr3_aa: ASHGAGWSSYEQY

v_call: TRBV28
cdr3_aa: ASAGGEQY

v_call: TRBV19
cdr3_aa: ASRAGREASDGYT

v_call: TRBV5-8
cdr3_aa: ASSPRADEQY

v_call: TRBV5-1
cdr3_aa: ASSLDGLGGPYEQY

v_call: TRBV9
cdr3_aa: ASSVASGGEQY

v_call: TRBV6-2/TRBV6-3
cdr3_aa: ASSYSTREAGGPGDTQY

v_call: TRBV28
cdr3_aa: ASSTLHGGARNIQY

v_call: TRBV5-4
cdr3_aa: ASSFRGPGSEKLF

v_call: TRBV19
cdr3_aa: ASSPQGNGYGYT

v_call: TRBV24-1
cdr3_aa: ATSDSIPSPGQPLVSYT

v_call: TRBV3-1/TRBV3-2
cdr3_aa: ASSQEPPGQETQY

v_call: TRBV28
cdr3_aa: ASRGQGYGYT

v_call: TRBV27
cdr3_aa: ASSRDRGEGGYT

v_call: TRBV9
cdr3_aa: ASSVAEGTGGFHEQY

v_call: TRBV3-1/TRBV3-2
cdr3_aa: ASSQVQETQY

v_call: TRBV15
cdr3_aa: ATSRDPVGNNEQF

v_call: TRBV7-9
cdr3_aa: ASSSRTEYYGYT

v_call: TRBV19
cdr3_aa: ASSIKDGTNTGELF

v_call: TRBV11-2
cdr3_aa: ASSEGPGQGYGYT

v_call: TRBV2
cdr3_aa: ASSEQGASYEQY

v_call: TRBV7-2
cdr3_aa: ASSTKVGGYSPLH

v_call: TRBV5-6
cdr3_aa: ASSLRGGPGNTIY

v_call: TRBV19
cdr3_aa: ASSGTSGGAGETQY

v_call: TRBV5-4
cdr3_aa: ASSLDGNHWTF

v_call: TRBV7-6
cdr3_aa: ASSSRLAGGQETQY

v_call: TRBV3-1/TRBV3-2
cdr3_aa: ASSRRTGAGNTIY

v_call: TRBV18
cdr3_aa: ASSPLGGGEYSPLH

v_call: TRBV6-5
cdr3_aa: ASSLDLTGELF

v_call: TRBV2
cdr3_aa: ASRGDILGNTIY

v_call: TRBV7-8
cdr3_aa: ASSLARARSYEQY

v_call: TRBV5-1
cdr3_aa: ASSLVVGDGYT